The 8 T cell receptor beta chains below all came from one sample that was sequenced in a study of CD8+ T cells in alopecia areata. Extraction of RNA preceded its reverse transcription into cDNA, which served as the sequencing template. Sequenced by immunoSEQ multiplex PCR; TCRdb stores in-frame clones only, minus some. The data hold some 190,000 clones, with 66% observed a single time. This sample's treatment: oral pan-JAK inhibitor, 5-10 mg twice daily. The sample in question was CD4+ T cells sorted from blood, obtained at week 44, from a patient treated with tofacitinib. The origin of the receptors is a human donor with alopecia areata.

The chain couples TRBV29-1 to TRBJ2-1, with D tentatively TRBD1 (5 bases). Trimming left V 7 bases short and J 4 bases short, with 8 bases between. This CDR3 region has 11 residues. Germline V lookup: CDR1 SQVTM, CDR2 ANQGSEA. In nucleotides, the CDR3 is TGCAGCGCAGGGATTTACAATGAGCAGTTCTTC. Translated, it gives CSAGIYNEQFF.

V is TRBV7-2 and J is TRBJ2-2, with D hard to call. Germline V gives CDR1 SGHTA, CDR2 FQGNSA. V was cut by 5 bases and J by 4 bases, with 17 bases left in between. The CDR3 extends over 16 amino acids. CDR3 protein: CASSVSPSRATGELFF. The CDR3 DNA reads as TGTGCCAGCAGCGTCTCCCCCTCAAGGGCCACCGGGGAGCTGTTTTTT.

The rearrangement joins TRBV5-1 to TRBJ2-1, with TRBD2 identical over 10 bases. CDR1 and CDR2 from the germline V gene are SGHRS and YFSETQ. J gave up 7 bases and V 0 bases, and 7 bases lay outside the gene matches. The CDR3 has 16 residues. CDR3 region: CASSLETSGPRNEQFF. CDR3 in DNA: TGCGCCAGCAGCTTGGAGACTAGCGGGCCTCGGAATGAGCAGTTCTTC.

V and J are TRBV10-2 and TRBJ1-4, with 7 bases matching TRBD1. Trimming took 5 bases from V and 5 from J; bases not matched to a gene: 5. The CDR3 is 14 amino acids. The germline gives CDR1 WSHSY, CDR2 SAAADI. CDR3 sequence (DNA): TGCGCCAGCAGTAAGGACAGGCGGAATGAAAAACTGTTTTTT. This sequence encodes CASSKDRRNEKLFF.

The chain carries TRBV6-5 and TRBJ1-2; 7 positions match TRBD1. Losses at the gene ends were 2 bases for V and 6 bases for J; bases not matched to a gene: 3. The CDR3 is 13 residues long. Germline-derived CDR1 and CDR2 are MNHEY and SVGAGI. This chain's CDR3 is CASSYGQVDGYTF. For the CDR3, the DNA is TGTGCCAGCAGTTACGGACAGGTGGATGGCTACACCTTC.

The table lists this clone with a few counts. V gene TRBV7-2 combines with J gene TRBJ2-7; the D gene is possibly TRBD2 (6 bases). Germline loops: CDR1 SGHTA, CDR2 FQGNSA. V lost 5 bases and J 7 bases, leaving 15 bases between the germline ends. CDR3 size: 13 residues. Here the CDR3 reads CASSGTVGSEQYF. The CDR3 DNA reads TGTGCCAGCAGCGGCACGGTCGGGAGTGAGCAGTACTTC. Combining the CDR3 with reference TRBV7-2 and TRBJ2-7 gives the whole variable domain GAGVSQSPSNKVTEKGKDVELRCDPISGHTALYWYRQSLGQGLEFLIYFQGNSAPDKSGLPSDRFSAERTGGSVSTLTIQRTQQEDSAVYLCASSGTVGSEQYFGPGTRLTVT.

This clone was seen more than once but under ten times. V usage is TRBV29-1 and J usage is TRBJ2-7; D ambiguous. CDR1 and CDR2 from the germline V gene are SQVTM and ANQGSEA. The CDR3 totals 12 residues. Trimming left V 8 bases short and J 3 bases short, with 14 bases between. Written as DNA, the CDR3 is TGCAGCATAACTGGACCGTTCTACGAGCAGTACTTC. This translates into CSITGPFYEQYF.

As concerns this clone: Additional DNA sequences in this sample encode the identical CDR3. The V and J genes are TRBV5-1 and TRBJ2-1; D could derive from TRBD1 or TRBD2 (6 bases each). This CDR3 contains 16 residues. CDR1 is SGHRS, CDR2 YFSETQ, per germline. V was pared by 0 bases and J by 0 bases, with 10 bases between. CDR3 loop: CASSLEGGSSYNEQFF. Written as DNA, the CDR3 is TGCGCCAGCAGCTTGGAAGGGGGGAGCTCCTACAATGAGCAGTTCTTC. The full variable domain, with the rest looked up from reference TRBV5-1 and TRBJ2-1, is KAGVTQTPRYLIKTRGQQVTLSCSPISGHRSVSWYQQTPGQGLQFLFEYFSETQRNKGNFPGRFSGRQFSNSRSEMNVSTLELGDSALYLCASSLEGGSSYNEQFFGPGTRLTVL.